One T cell receptor (beta chain) is described in this entry. Each CDR3 protein gets one entry after TCRdb re-called the 5' RACE reads with MiXCR. The sample has a few hundred thousand distinct CDR3 sequences; around 8.1% are singletons. The data derive from a study of T cells after yellow fever vaccination. There are 17 residues in the CDR3. J was trimmed by 6 bases and V by 5 bases; bases with no gene match: 10. Germline assignment: CDR1 DFQATT and CDR2 SNEGSKA (reference sequence). The rearrangement links TRBV20-1 to TRBJ2-1, with 16 nucleotides matching TRBD2. The TCR originated in a man in his late teens or twenties who received the YFV17D yellow fever vaccine. The material sequenced was PBMCs, taken roughly 46 days after the first yellow fever vaccination. The CDR3, as DNA: TGCAGTGCTCCCGGGACTAGCGGGGGGGCCCTATCCAATGAGCAGTTCTTC. As protein: CSAPGTSGGALSNEQFF.